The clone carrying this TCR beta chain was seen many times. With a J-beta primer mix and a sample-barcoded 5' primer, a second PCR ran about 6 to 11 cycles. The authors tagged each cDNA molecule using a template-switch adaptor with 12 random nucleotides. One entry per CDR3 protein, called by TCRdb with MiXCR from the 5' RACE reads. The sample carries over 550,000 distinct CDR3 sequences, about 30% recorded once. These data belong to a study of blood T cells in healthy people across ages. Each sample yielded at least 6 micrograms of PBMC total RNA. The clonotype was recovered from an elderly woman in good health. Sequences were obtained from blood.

Here the CDR3 DNA reads TGTGCCAGCTCACCACTCGCTAGTTCCTCCACAGATACGCAGTATTTT. This translates into CASSPLASSSTDTQYF. The chain joins TRBV18 to TRBJ2-3; D unresolved. Germline lookup yields CDR1 KGHSH and CDR2 LQKENI. V was cut by 1 base and J by 2 bases, with 13 bases left in between. This CDR3 contains 16 residues.